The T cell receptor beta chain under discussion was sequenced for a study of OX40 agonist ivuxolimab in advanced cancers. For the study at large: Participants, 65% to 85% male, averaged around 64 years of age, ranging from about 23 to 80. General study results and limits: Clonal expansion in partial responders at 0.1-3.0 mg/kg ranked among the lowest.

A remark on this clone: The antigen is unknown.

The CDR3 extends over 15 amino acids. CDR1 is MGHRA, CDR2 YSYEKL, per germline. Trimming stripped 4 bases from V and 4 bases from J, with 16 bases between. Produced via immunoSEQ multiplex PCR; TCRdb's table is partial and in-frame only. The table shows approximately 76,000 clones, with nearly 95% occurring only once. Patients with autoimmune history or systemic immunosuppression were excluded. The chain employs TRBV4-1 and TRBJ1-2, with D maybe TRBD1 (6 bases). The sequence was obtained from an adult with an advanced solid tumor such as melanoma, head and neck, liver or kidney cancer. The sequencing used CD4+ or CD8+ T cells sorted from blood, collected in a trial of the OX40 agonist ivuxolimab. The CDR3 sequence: CASSPLGQWAYGYTF. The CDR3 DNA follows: TGCGCCAGCAGCCCCCTCGGACAGTGGGCCTATGGCTACACCTTC.